The TCR beta chain described here comes from a study of T-cell reconstitution after alpha-beta-depleted transplantation in children. V was clipped by 1 base and J by 2 bases, with 9 bases between them. CDR1 and CDR2 from the germline V gene are SGHVS and FQNEAQ. The CDR3 contains 15 residues. Using unique molecular identifiers, the investigators prepared the TCRbeta library. Using its own MiXCR run on the PCR reads, TCRdb lists one record per CDR3 protein. The repertoire holds 150,000 to 200,000 distinct CDR3 sequences, with about 6.4% as singletons. This clonotype was seen a few times. The specimen was PBMCs from the stem cell graft donor, collected from the stem cell graft. J is TRBJ2-1 and V is TRBV7-8; D gene ambiguous. The receptor was isolated from a human donor who donated a stem cell graft to a child with Wiskott-Aldrich syndrome. The CDR3 spells CASSLGGPTYNEQFF. CDR3 sequence (DNA): TGTGCCAGCAGCTTAGGTGGGCCAACCTACAATGAGCAGTTCTTC.